This passage covers 2 T cell receptor beta chains from one sample sequenced in a study of cytomegalovirus exposure and HLA in healthy donors. Some clones are missing from TCRdb's copy, which holds only in-frame ones; the method was immunoSEQ multiplex PCR. The sample holds tens of thousands of clones; around 94% are singletons and the top ten take roughly 0.63%. Material for sequencing was PBMCs. Every receptor here comes from a woman aged 18 to 35 in good health and CMV-seronegative.

The CDR3 DNA reads as TGTGCCAGCAGTTTATTCCCAACTAGCGGGGAACAAGAGACCCAGTACTTC. This encodes CASSLFPTSGEQETQYF. This rearrangement joins TRBV27 to TRBJ2-5; 10 bases are shared with TRBD2. Per germline, CDR1 MNHEY and CDR2 SMNVEV (reference sequence). Losses at the gene ends were 1 base for V and 2 bases for J; bases not matched to a gene: 7. The CDR3 extends over 17 amino acids.

The CDR3 bases are TGCGCCAGCAGCTTCCCCGGTGGAGCGGGGCTCACCGGGGAGCTGTTTTTT. Translation: CASSFPGGAGLTGELFF. The chain is built from TRBV5-1 and TRBJ2-2, with TRBD2 identical over 7 bases. The CDR3 has 17 residues. Germline CDR1 SGHRS, CDR2 YFSETQ. The junction had 11 bases not matched to a gene; V was cut back by 2 bases and J by 4 bases.